This T cell receptor beta chain was captured by sequencing in a study of cytomegalovirus exposure and HLA in healthy donors. The germline CDR1 and CDR2 sequences are LNHNV and YYDKDF (reference sequence). The CDR3 extends over 16 amino acids. 13 Jbeta primers and 60 Vbeta primers were used for the PCR. Data came from immunoSEQ multiplex PCR; TCRdb stores just in-frame clones and leaves some out. The repertoire holds under 150,000 clones, with around 80% as singletons. Study-wide findings and caveats: Sequencing had likely introduced a cluster of highly shared sequence variants as an artifact.

Concerning this clone: Its antigen is currently unknown.

The gene calls are TRBV15 and TRBJ2-5; 8 nucleotides line up with TRBD1. Judging by the DNA end, TRBJ2-7 fits better; the J call may be wrong. Sequencing used PBMCs. The origin of this receptor is a man aged 35-49 years in good health and CMV-seropositive. The CDR3 coding sequence is TGTGCCACCAGCAGTGGGCCCGGACAGGGCCCCTACGAGCAGTACTTC. It specifies CATSSGPGQGPYEQYF.